A single sample gave rise to the 30 T cell receptor beta chains below, sequenced in a study of T-cell reconstitution after alpha-beta-depleted transplantation in children. Unique molecular identifiers were incorporated during preparation of the TCRbeta library. TCRdb passed the PCR reads through MiXCR, listing each CDR3 protein once. The sample yields around 440,000 distinct CDR3 sequences, about a sixth seen once. The specimen was PBMCs, mostly from graft donor cells, collected 360 days after TCRalphabeta/CD19-depleted stem cell transplant. Receptors originate from a boy less than two years old who had a stem cell transplant for Wiskott-Aldrich syndrome, so the T cells may come from the graft donor.

This clonotype appeared a few times. The CDR3, as DNA: TGTGCCAGCAGTGCCTTCAGGGGGAGAAATGAGCAGTTCTTC. Translating it yields CASSAFRGRNEQFF. The chain joins TRBV25-1 to TRBJ2-1; 7 bases fit TRBD1. With V trimmed by 4 bases and J by 7 bases, 7 bases remained unmatched. The CDR3 contains 14 residues. Per the germline V gene, CDR1 is MGHDK and CDR2 is SYGVNS.

CDR3 protein: CASSLGSGPETQYF. The CDR3, as DNA: TGCGCCAGCAGCTTGGGGAGTGGACCCGAGACCCAGTACTTC. The chain combines TRBV5-1 with TRBJ2-5; no definite D call. CDR1 SGHRS and CDR2 YFSETQ come from the germline V gene. Deletions cut 0 bases from V and 5 bases from J, with 11 bases between. The CDR3 contains 14 residues. Full variable domain (rest looked up from reference TRBV5-1 and TRBJ2-5): KAGVTQTPRYLIKTRGQQVTLSCSPISGHRSVSWYQQTPGQGLQFLFEYFSETQRNKGNFPGRFSGRQFSNSRSEMNVSTLELGDSALYLCASSLGSGPETQYFGPGTRLLVL.

This clonotype was counted between two and nine times. The rearrangement joins TRBV11-2 to TRBJ2-3; 7 nucleotides agree with TRBD2. CDR3 length: 14 residues. Germline lookup yields CDR1 SGHAT and CDR2 FQNNGV. The J segment lost 9 bases and the V segment lost 5 bases, leaving 11 bases of the junction unmatched. The CDR3 sequence is CASSPGTTSRTQYF. In nucleotides, the CDR3 is TGTGCCAGCAGCCCAGGGACTACCAGCCGCACGCAGTATTTT. The full variable domain, in which reference TRBV11-2 and TRBJ2-3 provide the parts outside the CDR3, is EAGVAQSPRYKIIEKRQSVAFWCNPISGHATLYWYQQILGQGPKLLIQFQNNGVVDDSQLPKDRFSAERLKGVDSTLKIQPAKLEDSAVYLCASSPGTTSRTQYFGPGTRLTVL.

The rearrangement links TRBV6-5 to TRBJ2-5; unclear D gene. Looked up from germline, CDR1 is MNHEY and CDR2 is SVGAGI. The CDR3 spans 13 residues. Trimming took off 0 bases at V and 8 bases at J, with 10 bases between the two ends. The DNA of the CDR3 is TGTGCCAGCAGTTACTCGGGCAGGCTCACCCAGTACTTC. It codes for CASSYSGRLTQYF.

The chain combines TRBV2 with TRBJ2-7, with a possible D match to TRBD2 (5 bases). The CDR3 spans 14 residues. V was clipped by 4 bases and J by 4 bases, with 14 bases between them. Per the germline V gene, CDR1 is SNHLY and CDR2 is FYNNEI. CDR3 protein: CASSGRSQWYEQYF. The CDR3 DNA reads as TGTGCCAGCAGTGGGAGGAGTCAGTGGTACGAGCAGTACTTC. Together with reference TRBV2 and TRBJ2-7, the CDR3 gives the full variable domain: EPEVTQTPSHQVTQMGQEVILRCVPISNHLYFYWYRQILGQKVEFLVSFYNNEISEKSEIFDDQFSVERPDGSNFTLKIRSTKLEDSAMYFCASSGRSQWYEQYFGPGTRLTVT.

This sequence joins TRBV27 and TRBJ2-5; TRBD2 is a possible D gene (6 bases). Trimming pared 6 bases from V and 0 bases from J, leaving 11 bases between. Per germline, CDR1 MNHEY and CDR2 SMNVEV (reference sequence). There are 14 residues in the CDR3. In DNA, the CDR3 is TGTGCCAGCAGCCGCCGGGACTACCAAGAGACCCAGTACTTC. It encodes CASSRRDYQETQYF.

The rearrangement links TRBV27 to TRBJ2-3, with 16 bases matching TRBD2. Germline CDR1 reads MNHEY; CDR2 reads SMNVEV (reference sequence). After removal of 2 bases from V and 3 bases from J, the junction contained 5 bases not matched to a gene. This CDR3 comprises 18 residues. This CDR3 reads CASSLGTSGGARTDTQYF. Here the CDR3 DNA reads TGTGCCAGCAGTTTAGGGACTAGCGGGGGGGCCCGGACAGATACGCAGTATTTT.

V is TRBV10-3 and J is TRBJ2-6; possibly TRBD2 for D (6 bases). This CDR3 has 19 amino acids. V was pared by 5 bases and J by 1 base, with 21 bases between. CDR1 is ENHRY and CDR2 is SYGVKD in the germline V gene. The CDR3 sequence is CAISLISGVFASGANVLTF. In DNA form, the CDR3 reads TGTGCCATCAGTCTAATTTCGGGGGTTTTTGCTTCTGGGGCCAACGTCCTGACTTTC.

The chain employs TRBV5-1 and TRBJ2-1, with TRBD2 matching 14 bases. Germline V gives CDR1 SGHRS, CDR2 YFSETQ. The junction had 4 bases not matched to a gene; V was cut back by 4 bases and J by 1 base. The length of the CDR3 is 17 residues. The CDR3 is CASSPGLAGVSYNEQFF. CDR3 coding DNA: TGCGCCAGCAGCCCGGGACTAGCGGGAGTTTCCTACAATGAGCAGTTCTTC. Using reference TRBV5-1 and TRBJ2-1 for the parts outside the CDR3, the full variable domain is KAGVTQTPRYLIKTRGQQVTLSCSPISGHRSVSWYQQTPGQGLQFLFEYFSETQRNKGNFPGRFSGRQFSNSRSEMNVSTLELGDSALYLCASSPGLAGVSYNEQFFGPGTRLTVL.

This chain connects TRBV14 to TRBJ2-7; no reliable D call. CDR1 SGHDN and CDR2 FVKESK come from the germline V gene. This CDR3 is 11 amino acids long. Trimming stripped 0 bases from V and 3 bases from J, with 0 bases between. This CDR3 reads CASSQDYEQYF. CDR3 sequence (DNA): TGTGCCAGCAGCCAAGACTACGAGCAGTACTTC.

The chain has TRBV7-9 and TRBJ2-1; D remains unclear. Germline CDR1 reads SEHNR; CDR2 reads FQNEAQ (reference sequence). Trimming cost V 4 bases and J 3 bases, with 10 bases left between them. CDR3 length: 14 amino acids. CDR3 sequence reads: CASSSYPHYNEQFF. CDR3 coding DNA: TGTGCCAGCAGCTCCTACCCCCACTACAATGAGCAGTTCTTC.

The rearrangement joins TRBV15 to TRBJ1-4; D is ambiguous. The V and J ends lost 0 bases and 0 bases respectively, with 14 bases between them. CDR3 length equals 18 residues. CDR1 and CDR2 from the germline V gene are LNHNV and YYDKDF (reference sequence). This CDR3 is CATSRDEEFSATNEKLFF. Written as DNA, the CDR3 is TGTGCCACCAGCAGAGATGAGGAGTTTTCTGCAACTAATGAAAAACTGTTTTTT.

This clonotype was observed a handful of times. The chain carries TRBV5-1 and TRBJ2-1; TRBD2 aligns across 9 bases. The CDR3 consists of 16 residues. Trimming took 2 bases from V and 9 from J; bases not matched to a gene: 12. Germline lookup yields CDR1 SGHRS and CDR2 YFSETQ. The CDR3 DNA reads as TGCGCCAGCAGCTTTCGAGCGGGGGGCACTTTGGGTGAGCAGTTCTTC. It yields the protein CASSFRAGGTLGEQFF.

The rearrangement joins TRBV28 to TRBJ1-5, with no clear D. Germline V gives CDR1 MDHEN, CDR2 SYDVKM. This CDR3 contains 13 residues. The V gene lost 5 bases and the J gene lost 9 bases, with 14 bases spanning the gap. The CDR3 DNA follows: TGTGCCAGCAGTGTACCCAGCCGCGGGCCCCAGCATTTT. Amino acids: CASSVPSRGPQHF.

This clonotype was found a few times. V usage is TRBV10-3 and J usage is TRBJ2-1; 8 bases align to TRBD2. The J segment lost 8 bases and the V segment lost 10 bases, leaving 10 bases of the junction unmatched. Germline CDR1 and CDR2: ENHRY and SYGVKD. The CDR3 runs to 13 residues. The CDR3 nucleotides read TGTGCCACCCCCGGGACTAGTCACGATGAGCAGTTCTTC. Translated, it gives CATPGTSHDEQFF.

This clonotype was detected only a few times. The chain employs TRBV5-1 and TRBJ1-2; possibly TRBD1 for D (6 bases). Trimming pared 0 bases from V and 4 bases from J, leaving 10 bases between. Germline V lookup: CDR1 SGHRS, CDR2 YFSETQ. This CDR3 spans 14 amino acids. The CDR3 reads CASSLARGSYGYTF. In DNA, the CDR3 is TGCGCCAGCAGCTTGGCCAGGGGCTCCTATGGCTACACCTTC.

The J gene is TRBJ1-1, the V gene TRBV16, with TRBD1 as a possible D gene (5 bases). Germline assignment: CDR1 KGHSY and CDR2 FQNENV. V gave up 3 bases and J gave up 0 bases, with 17 bases separating them. This CDR3 is 17 amino acids long. The CDR3 region has the DNA TGTGCCAGCAGCCATCAGAGACAGCGACCTTTGAACACTGAAGCTTTCTTT. It encodes CASSHQRQRPLNTEAFF.

The chain combines TRBV7-9 with TRBJ2-5; D gene ambiguous. Germline CDR1 is SEHNR and CDR2 is FQNEAQ (reference sequence). The CDR3 loop spans 14 amino acids. Between the trimmed V and J ends, which lost 3 bases and 2 bases, there was a span of 10 bases. The DNA for the CDR3 is TGTGCCAGCAGCTTCCGGGCCGAACAAGAGACCCAGTACTTC. Protein: CASSFRAEQETQYF. Using reference TRBV7-9 and TRBJ2-5 for the parts outside the CDR3, the full variable domain is DTGVSQNPRHKITKRGQNVTFRCDPISEHNRLYWYRQTLGQGPEFLTYFQNEAQLEKSRLLSDRFSAERPKGSFSTLEIQRTEQGDSAMYLCASSFRAEQETQYFGPGTRLLVL.

This clonotype showed up just a few times. The chain links TRBV20-1 to TRBJ2-7; D remains ambiguous. The CDR3 runs to 11 residues. The V and J ends lost 5 bases and 4 bases respectively, with 9 bases between them. CDR1 and CDR2 from the germline V gene are DFQATT and SNEGSKA (reference sequence). The CDR3 loop is CSAQGFYEQYF. The CDR3 DNA is TGCAGTGCTCAAGGTTTTTACGAGCAGTACTTC.

CDR3 in amino acids: CASTPGGTGANVLTF. The CDR3 coding sequence is TGTGCCAGCACCCCAGGGGGAACTGGGGCCAACGTCCTGACTTTC. The V and J genes are TRBV27 and TRBJ2-6, with 7 bases matching TRBD1. This CDR3 spans 15 amino acids. V lost 7 bases and J lost 2; bases outside the gene matches: 5. The V gene's germline CDR1 is MNHEY and CDR2 SMNVEV (reference sequence).

The chain couples TRBV12-3 or TRBV12-4 to TRBJ2-1, with 9 nucleotides matching TRBD1. After removal of 5 bases from V and 4 bases from J, the junction contained 18 bases not matched to a gene. The CDR3 sequence is 19 residues long. The CDR3 here is CASSLAPDRGGVWYNEQFF. The CDR3 DNA follows: TGTGCCAGCAGTCTCGCTCCGGACAGGGGTGGGGTATGGTACAATGAGCAGTTCTTC.

There are many counts of this clonotype. V is TRBV18 and J is TRBJ2-2; 7 bases map to TRBD1. This CDR3 is built from 14 residues. The germline CDR1 and CDR2 sequences are KGHSH and LQKENI. Unmatched junction bases numbered 5, after V lost 8 bases and J lost 2 bases. The CDR3 is CASAGQANTGELFF. CDR3 sequence (DNA): TGTGCCAGCGCAGGACAGGCCAACACCGGGGAGCTGTTTTTT.

The rearrangement uses TRBV20-1 and TRBJ2-3, with D possibly being TRBD1 or TRBD2 (6 bases each). CDR3 size: 13 residues. The V end was cut by 5 bases, the J end by 0 bases, with 9 bases between. Germline values: CDR1 DFQATT, CDR2 SNEGSKA (reference sequence). CDR3 region: CSAPGASTDTQYF. DNA of the CDR3: TGCAGTGCTCCGGGGGCTAGCACAGATACGCAGTATTTT.

This clonotype was detected only a few times. V usage is TRBV11-2 and J usage is TRBJ2-7, with D perhaps TRBD1 or TRBD2 (6 bases each). Germline CDR1 is SGHAT and CDR2 is FQNNGV. The CDR3 is 17 amino acids. V was cut by 5 bases and J by 6 bases, with 26 bases left in between. The CDR3, as DNA: TGTGCCAGCAGCCTTAATCCACGAGGGGGGAATTGGGTCGAGCAGTACTTC. The encoded protein is CASSLNPRGGNWVEQYF.

The chain carries TRBV20-1 and TRBJ2-7; D is perhaps TRBD1 or TRBD2 (7 bases each). The germline CDR1 and CDR2 sequences are DFQATT and SNEGSKA (reference sequence). The CDR3 spans 15 residues. V lost 2 bases and J 4 bases, leaving 18 bases between the germline ends. CDR3 sequence reads: CSARLREGAVYEQYF. The CDR3 DNA is TGCAGTGCTAGATTAAGGGAGGGGGCGGTATACGAGCAGTACTTC.

This clonotype was seen a few times. The chain carries TRBV25-1 and TRBJ1-6, with D perhaps matching TRBD1 (6 bases). Germline V gene data show CDR1 as MGHDK and CDR2 as SYGVNS. V gave up 2 bases and J gave up 0 bases, with 8 bases separating them. The CDR3 length is 16 residues. CDR3 sequence: CASSEQGRSYNSPLHF. The CDR3 nucleotides read TGTGCCAGCAGTGAACAGGGGCGCTCCTATAATTCACCCCTCCACTTT. Complete variable domain (other parts from reference TRBV25-1 and TRBJ1-6): EADIYQTPRYLVIGTGKKITLECSQTMGHDKMYWYQQDPGMELHLIHYSYGVNSTEKGDLSSESTVSRIRTEHFPLTLESARPSHTSQYLCASSEQGRSYNSPLHFGNGTRLTVT.

This clonotype came up many times. The rearrangement joins TRBV18 to TRBJ2-7; maybe TRBD1 (6 bases). The CDR3 loop spans 13 amino acids. V was clipped by 3 bases and J by 0 bases, with 6 bases between them. Germline CDR1 KGHSH, CDR2 LQKENI. The CDR3: CASSPGHSYEQYF. The CDR3 DNA follows: TGTGCCAGCTCACCGGGACACTCCTACGAGCAGTACTTC.

The CDR3 region is CSARGSQGYGYTF. The CDR3 DNA reads as TGCAGTGCTAGAGGATCACAGGGGTATGGCTACACCTTC. The chain carries TRBV20-1 and TRBJ1-2; 7 positions match TRBD1. This CDR3 has 13 amino acids. CDR1 and CDR2 (germline): DFQATT, SNEGSKA (reference sequence). V lost 1 base, J lost 5 bases, and 4 bases stayed unmatched.

The chain combines TRBV5-1 with TRBJ2-6, with D possibly matching TRBD1 (6 bases). Trimming shortened V by 0 bases and J by 1 base, and 17 bases separated the two germline ends. CDR3 length: 19 amino acids. Germline-derived CDR1 and CDR2 are SGHRS and YFSETQ. The CDR3 nucleotides read TGCGCCAGCAGCTTGGGACCACAGGGAACCAGATCTGGGGCCAACGTCCTGACTTTC. Translating gives CASSLGPQGTRSGANVLTF.

In this sample, this clonotype turned up a few times. The chain joins TRBV10-3 to TRBJ2-5; TRBD1 agrees at 8 bases. J gave up 5 bases and V 0 bases, and 11 bases lay outside the gene matches. The germline V gene has CDR1 ENHRY and CDR2 SYGVKD. This CDR3 comprises 17 residues. DNA for the CDR3: TGTGCCATCAGTGAGTCGACCAGGGGGCTAATGGGGGAGACCCAGTACTTC. Protein: CAISESTRGLMGETQYF.